This TCR beta chain was profiled in a study of blood T cell repertoires in COVID-19. Clones were read by immunoSEQ multiplex PCR, and TCRdb kept only the in-frame ones, dropping some. The sample has fewer than 90,000 clones; roughly 88% are singletons. The CDR3 has 14 residues. Germline-derived CDR1 and CDR2 are MNHEY and SMNVEV (reference sequence). With V trimmed by 5 bases and J by 1 base, 2 bases remained unmatched. Sequencing input: peripheral blood. The source of this sequence is a young man with acute or convalescent COVID-19. This chain uses TRBV27 with TRBJ1-3; 7 bases map to TRBD1. CDR3 protein: CASSLQGSGNTIYF. Here the CDR3 DNA reads TGTGCCAGCAGTCTACAGGGGTCTGGAAACACCATATATTTT.